These 15 T cell receptor beta chains were sequenced from one sample in a study of regulatory T cells in long-lasting Graves disease. As for time point: persistent/refractory GD, antithyroid drugs over 5 years with positive TRAb. There was RNA extracted from PBMCs, and the TCR library was made from it. Construction of the TCR beta libraries employed iRepertoire HTBI primers in conjunction with Arm-PCR of CDR3 regions. TCRdb processed the multiplex PCR reads anew with MiXCR; each CDR3 protein has one entry. The sample lists 400,000 to 500,000 distinct CDR3 sequences; approximately 23% were seen once. The sample was peripheral blood mononuclear cells (PBMCs), taken when the disease was refractory, from a patient treated with antithyroid drugs. The origin of the receptors is a female donor with Graves disease.

This clonotype was found many times. V is TRBV28 and J is TRBJ1-6; maybe TRBD1 (6 bases). CDR3 length: 14 residues. Germline V CDR1 and CDR2: MDHEN, SYDVKM. V shed 11 bases and J shed 1 base, with 12 bases lying between them. The CDR3 DNA reads as TGTGCCGCTGTACAGGGTTCCTATAATTCACCCCTCCACTTT. Protein sequence: CAAVQGSYNSPLHF.

This clonotype has at least ten counts. The rearrangement links TRBV28 to TRBJ2-2, with D maybe TRBD1 (5 bases). The ends were cut back, 5 bases at V and 0 bases at J, with 16 bases in the middle. Germline loops: CDR1 MDHEN, CDR2 SYDVKM. This CDR3 comprises 17 residues. The CDR3 sequence: CASSPLSQGANTGELFF. The CDR3 bases are TGTGCCAGCAGTCCCCTGTCCCAGGGTGCGAACACCGGGGAGCTGTTTTTT. Full variable domain (outside the CDR3, taken from reference TRBV28 and TRBJ2-2): DVKVTQSSRYLVKRTGEKVFLECVQDMDHENMFWYRQDPGLGLRLIYFSYDVKMKEKGDIPEGYSVSREKKERFSLILESASTNQTSMYLCASSPLSQGANTGELFFGEGSRLTVL.

This clonotype was counted only a few times. The chain combines TRBV29-1 with TRBJ1-5; possibly TRBD1 for D (5 bases). The CDR3 covers 14 residues. Germline CDR1 reads SQVTM; CDR2 reads ANQGSEA. V lost 7 bases to trimming and J lost 6 bases, with 19 bases between them. The CDR3 sequence: CSAGGLGGGQPQHF. Here the CDR3 DNA reads TGCAGCGCCGGGGGACTTGGAGGAGGTCAGCCCCAGCATTTT.

At least ten counts were recorded for this clonotype. J is TRBJ2-5 and V is TRBV27; D gene uncertain. Germline V lookup: CDR1 MNHEY, CDR2 SMNVEV (reference sequence). CDR3 length: 13 amino acids. Trimming shortened V by 4 bases and J by 4 bases, and 10 bases separated the two germline ends. The CDR3 region is CASSSLQGETQYF. As DNA, the CDR3 is TGTGCCAGCAGTTCCCTCCAAGGAGAGACCCAGTACTTC.

Note on this clonotype: Possible read error: a much larger clone is one base away. This chain links TRBV28 with TRBJ2-7; the D is unclear. Germline-derived CDR1 and CDR2 are MDHEN and SYDVKM. The CDR3 runs to 10 residues. V was cut by 6 bases and J by 7 bases, with 7 bases left in between. The CDR3 here is CASSYGEQYF. CDR3 in DNA: TGTGCCAGCAGCTATGGGGAGCAGTACTTC.

This clonotype appeared many times. This chain links TRBV11-3 with TRBJ1-1; the D is unclear. Germline V gene data show CDR1 as SGHNT and CDR2 as YENEEA. V was pared by 0 bases and J by 4 bases, with 6 bases between. CDR3 length: 13 residues. This CDR3 is CASSLDQGTEAFF. The DNA of the CDR3 is TGTGCCAGCAGCTTAGATCAAGGCACTGAAGCTTTCTTT. The variable domain in full, with the rest retrieved from reference TRBV11-3 and TRBJ1-1, is EAGVVQSPRYKIIEKKQPVAFWCNPISGHNTLYWYLQNLGQGPELLIRYENEEAVDDSQLPKDRFSAERLKGVDSTLKIQPAELGDSAVYLCASSLDQGTEAFFGQGTRLTVV.

The V call is TRBV5-1, the J call TRBJ2-5, with D uncertain. CDR3 length equals 15 residues. The V end was cut by 0 bases, the J end by 5 bases, with 14 bases between. Germline values: CDR1 SGHRS, CDR2 YFSETQ. CDR3 coding DNA: TGCGCCAGCAGCTTGGGAGATCCCTTCGGGGAGACCCAGTACTTC. Amino acids: CASSLGDPFGETQYF. Complete variable domain (other parts from reference TRBV5-1 and TRBJ2-5): KAGVTQTPRYLIKTRGQQVTLSCSPISGHRSVSWYQQTPGQGLQFLFEYFSETQRNKGNFPGRFSGRQFSNSRSEMNVSTLELGDSALYLCASSLGDPFGETQYFGPGTRLLVL.

The chain has TRBV5-1 and TRBJ2-7, with TRBD1 matching 7 bases. The CDR3 is 14 amino acids. The J segment lost 3 bases and the V segment lost 2 bases, leaving 5 bases of the junction unmatched. The V gene's germline CDR1 is SGHRS and CDR2 YFSETQ. CDR3 sequence (DNA): TGCGCCAGCAGCTTCACAGGGGAGTTCTACGAGCAGTACTTC. It translates to CASSFTGEFYEQYF.

This clonotype was detected only a few times. The CDR3 DNA follows: TGTGCCAGCAGTGAAGGACAGGCTTCCTACGAGCAGTACTTC. Its translation: CASSEGQASYEQYF. The V gene is TRBV6-1, the J gene TRBJ2-7; D possibly corresponds to TRBD1 (6 bases). The CDR3 is made up of 14 amino acids. From germline, CDR1 is MNHNS and CDR2 SASEGT. V dropped 1 base and J dropped 1 base, with 8 bases sitting between them.

This clonotype was seen a handful of times. The CDR3: CASSLGGPYNEQFF. CDR3 nucleotide sequence: TGTGCCAGCAGTTTGGGGGGCCCATACAATGAGCAGTTCTTC. The rearrangement links TRBV28 to TRBJ2-1, with D perhaps given as TRBD1 or TRBD2 (6 bases each). The ends were cut back, 3 bases at V and 4 bases at J, with 10 bases in the middle. CDR1 and CDR2 from the germline V gene are MDHEN and SYDVKM. The CDR3 extends over 14 amino acids.

This clonotype showed up many times. CDR3: CASSSHDRGYEQYF. CDR3 bases: TGTGCCAGCAGTTCGCATGACAGGGGCTACGAGCAGTACTTC. J is TRBJ2-7 and V is TRBV12-3 or TRBV12-4; TRBD1 aligns across 8 bases. The J segment lost 3 bases and the V segment lost 4 bases, leaving 5 bases of the junction unmatched. The CDR3 is 14 residues long.

This clonotype was seen repeatedly, ten times or more. The V call is TRBV28, the J call TRBJ1-2; the match to TRBD1 covers 9 bases. The CDR3 length is 13 residues. V was clipped by 7 bases and J by 6 bases; unmatched bases: 6. Germline CDR1 and CDR2: MDHEN and SYDVKM. The CDR3 nucleotides read TGTGCCAGCAAGGACAGGGGTAATGATGGCTACACCTTC. Encoded protein: CASKDRGNDGYTF.

This clonotype has just a few counts. This chain uses TRBV5-1 with TRBJ2-7; 9 bases are a match to TRBD1. The V segment lost 4 bases and the J segment 0 bases; nucleotides outside the gene matches: 8. Per germline, CDR1 SGHRS and CDR2 YFSETQ. CDR3 length equals 16 residues. The chain's CDR3 is CASSAGQGRFSYEQYF. The CDR3, as DNA: TGCGCCAGCAGCGCCGGACAGGGGCGTTTCTCCTACGAGCAGTACTTC.

This clonotype came up many times. The CDR3 sequence: CASSPGTSASDTQYF. CDR3 DNA: TGTGCCAGCAGCCCTGGGACTAGCGCCTCAGATACGCAGTATTTT. The J gene is TRBJ2-3, the V gene TRBV13; 10 bases agree with TRBD2. There are 15 residues in the CDR3. V gave up 5 bases and J gave up 4 bases; unmatched junction bases: 6. In germline, CDR1 is PRHDT, CDR2 FYEKMQ (reference sequence).

This clonotype came up many times. The rearrangement links TRBV6-1 to TRBJ2-7; possible D gene TRBD2, 6 bases. CDR1 is MNHNS, CDR2 SASEGT, per germline. The CDR3 is 15 residues long. V lost 3 bases to trimming and J lost 2 bases, with 14 bases between them. CDR3 sequence reads: CASSEGLQTTYEQYF. The DNA for the CDR3 is TGTGCCAGCAGTGAGGGACTGCAGACCACCTACGAGCAGTACTTC.